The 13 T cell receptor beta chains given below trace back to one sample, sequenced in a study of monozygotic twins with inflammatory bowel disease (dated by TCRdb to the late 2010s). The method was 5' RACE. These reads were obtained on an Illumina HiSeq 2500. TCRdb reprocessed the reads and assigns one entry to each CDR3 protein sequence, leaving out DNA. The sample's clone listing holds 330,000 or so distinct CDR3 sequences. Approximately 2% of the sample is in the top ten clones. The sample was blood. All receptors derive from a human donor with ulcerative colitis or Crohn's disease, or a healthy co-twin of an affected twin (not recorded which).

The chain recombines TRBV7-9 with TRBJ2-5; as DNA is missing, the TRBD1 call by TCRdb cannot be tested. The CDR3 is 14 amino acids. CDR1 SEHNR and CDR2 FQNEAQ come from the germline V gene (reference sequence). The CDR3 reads CASSRDRVGETQYF.

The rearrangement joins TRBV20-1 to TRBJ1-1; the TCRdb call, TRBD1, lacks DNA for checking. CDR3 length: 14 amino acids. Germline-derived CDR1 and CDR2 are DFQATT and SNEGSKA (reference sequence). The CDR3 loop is CSAADRGPYTEAFF.

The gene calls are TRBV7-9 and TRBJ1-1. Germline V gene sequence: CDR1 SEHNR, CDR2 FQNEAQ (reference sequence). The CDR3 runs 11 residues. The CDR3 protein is CASRLSHEAFF.

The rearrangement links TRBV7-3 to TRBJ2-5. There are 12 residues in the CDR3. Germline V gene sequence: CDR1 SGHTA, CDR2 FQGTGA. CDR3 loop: CASSSGAGTQYF.

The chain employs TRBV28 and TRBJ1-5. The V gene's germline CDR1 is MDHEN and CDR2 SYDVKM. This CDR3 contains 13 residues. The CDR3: CASSFRAGQPQHF.

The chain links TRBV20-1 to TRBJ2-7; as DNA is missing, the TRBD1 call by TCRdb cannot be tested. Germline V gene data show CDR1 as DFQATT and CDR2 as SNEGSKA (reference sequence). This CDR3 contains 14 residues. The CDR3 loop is CSASFGGTAYEQYF.

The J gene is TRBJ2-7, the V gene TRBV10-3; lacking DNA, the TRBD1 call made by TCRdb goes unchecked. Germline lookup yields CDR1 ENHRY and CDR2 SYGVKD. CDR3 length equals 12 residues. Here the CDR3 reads CAISDPGSVQYF.

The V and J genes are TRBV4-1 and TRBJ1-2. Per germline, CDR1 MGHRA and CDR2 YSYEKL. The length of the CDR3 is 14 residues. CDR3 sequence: CASSQGTVEYGYTF.

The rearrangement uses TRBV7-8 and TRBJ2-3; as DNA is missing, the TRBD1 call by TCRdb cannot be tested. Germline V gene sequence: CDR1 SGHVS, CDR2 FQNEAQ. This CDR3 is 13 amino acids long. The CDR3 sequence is CASSKGAADTQYF.

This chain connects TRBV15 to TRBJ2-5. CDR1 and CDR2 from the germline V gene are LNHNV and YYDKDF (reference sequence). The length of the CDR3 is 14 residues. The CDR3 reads CATSRDRYEETQYF.

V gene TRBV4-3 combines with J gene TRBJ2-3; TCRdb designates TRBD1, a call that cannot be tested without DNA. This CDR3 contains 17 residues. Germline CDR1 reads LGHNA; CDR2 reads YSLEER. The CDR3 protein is CASSQDRTGGLADTQYF.

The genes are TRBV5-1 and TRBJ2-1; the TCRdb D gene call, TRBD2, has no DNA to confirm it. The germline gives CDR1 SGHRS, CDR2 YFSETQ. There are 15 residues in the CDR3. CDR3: CASSLSGGRGNEQFF.

CDR3: CASSTGPLSSYEQYF. The chain employs TRBV2 and TRBJ2-7; without DNA, the TCRdb call of TRBD1 cannot be checked. The CDR3 totals 15 residues. Looked up from germline, CDR1 is SNHLY and CDR2 is FYNNEI.